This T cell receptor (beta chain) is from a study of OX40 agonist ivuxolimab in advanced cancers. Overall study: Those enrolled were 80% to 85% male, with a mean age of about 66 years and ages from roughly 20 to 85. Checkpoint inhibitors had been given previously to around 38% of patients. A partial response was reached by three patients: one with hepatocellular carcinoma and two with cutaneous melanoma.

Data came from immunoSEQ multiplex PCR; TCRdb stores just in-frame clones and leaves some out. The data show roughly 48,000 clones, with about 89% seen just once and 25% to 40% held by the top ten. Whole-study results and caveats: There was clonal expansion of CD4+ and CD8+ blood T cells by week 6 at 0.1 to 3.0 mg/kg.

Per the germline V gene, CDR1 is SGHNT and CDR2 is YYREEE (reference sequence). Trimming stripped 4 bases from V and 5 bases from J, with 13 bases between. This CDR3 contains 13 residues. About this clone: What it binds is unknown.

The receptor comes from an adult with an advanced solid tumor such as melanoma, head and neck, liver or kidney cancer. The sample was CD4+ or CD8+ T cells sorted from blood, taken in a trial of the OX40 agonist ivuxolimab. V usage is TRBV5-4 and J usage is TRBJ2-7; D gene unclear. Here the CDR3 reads CASSPARSHEQYF. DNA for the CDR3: TGTGCCAGCAGCCCGGCACGGAGCCACGAGCAGTACTTC.